A single sample gave rise to the 16 T cell receptor beta chains below, sequenced in a study of cytomegalovirus exposure and HLA in healthy donors. 13 Jbeta primers and 60 Vbeta primers were used for the PCR. TCRdb's table, derived via immunoSEQ multiplex PCR, lists solely in-frame clones and lacks some. This sample yields about 83,000 clones, of which approximately 80% are seen a single time; approximately 1.9% belongs to the top ten. The sample taken for sequencing was PBMCs. The receptor set was obtained from a young woman in good health and CMV-seronegative.

The V and J genes are TRBV4-2 and TRBJ1-4; D call uncertain. CDR1 and CDR2 (germline): LGHNA, YNFKEQ. The CDR3 sequence is 14 residues long. With 0 bases removed from V and 13 bases from J, the gap between germline ends came to 15 bases. The CDR3 DNA reads TGTGCCAGCAGCCAAGATAGCAGCCCTAGAAGACTGTTTTTT. Its protein is CASSQDSSPRRLFF.

The chain joins TRBV29-1 to TRBJ1-3; D is unresolved. CDR3 length equals 13 residues. Germline values: CDR1 SQVTM, CDR2 ANQGSEA. V was shortened by 3 bases and J by 9 bases, with 15 bases between the two germline ends. The CDR3 spells CSVEAPLSGTIYF. Written as DNA, the CDR3 is TGCAGCGTTGAGGCTCCTTTGTCGGGCACCATATATTTT. The whole variable domain, remainder taken from reference TRBV29-1 and TRBJ1-3, is SAVISQKPSRDICQRGTSLTIQCQVDSQVTMMFWYRQQPGQSLTLIATANQGSEATYESGFVIDKFPISRPNLTFSTLTVSNMSPEDSSIYLCSVEAPLSGTIYFGEGSWLTVV.

The chain uses TRBV7-9 and TRBJ2-7; 9 bases are a match to TRBD2. This CDR3 contains 14 residues. CDR1 is SEHNR, CDR2 FQNEAQ, per germline (reference sequence). The trim removed 6 bases at V and 5 bases at J, leaving 8 bases unmatched. CDR3 region: CASSPLAGTHEQYF. The CDR3 region has the DNA TGTGCCAGCAGTCCTCTAGCGGGAACTCACGAGCAGTACTTC.

The chain has TRBV19 and TRBJ2-1; possible D gene TRBD1, 6 bases. Germline V CDR1 and CDR2: LNHDA, SQIVND (reference sequence). This CDR3 is 16 amino acids long. V lost 4 bases, J lost 8 bases, and 21 bases lay in between. The CDR3 region has the DNA TGTGCCAGTAGTAGGAGAGGGGGACCAGTCGGCGATGAGCAGTTCTTC. Its protein is CASSRRGGPVGDEQFF.

This chain connects TRBV21-1 to TRBJ2-1; the table's D call TRBD1 went unverified against the DNA. TRBV21-1 is a known pseudogene. This CDR3 has 10 residues. CDR3 coding DNA: TGTGCCAGCGCAGGGCCTGAGCAGTTCTTC. It is translated as CASAGPEQFF.

This clone was seen just once. This sequence joins TRBV30 and TRBJ2-7, with 8 bases aligning to TRBD1. The CDR3 runs to 13 residues. Trimming at V came to 5 bases and at J to 0 bases, leaving 3 bases not matched to a gene. Per germline, CDR1 GTSNPN and CDR2 SVGIG (reference sequence). CDR3 bases: TGTGCCTGGGACAGGGGAAGCTCCTACGAGCAGTACTTC. Protein product: CAWDRGSSYEQYF. Looking up the rest from reference TRBV30 and TRBJ2-7 gives the full variable domain: SQTIHQWPATLVQPVGSPLSLECTVEGTSNPNLYWYRQAAGRGLQLLFYSVGIGQISSEVPQNLSASRPQDRQFILSSKKLLLSDSGFYLCAWDRGSSYEQYFGPGTRLTVT.

The count of this clone is one. The J gene is TRBJ2-7, the V gene TRBV30; 14 bases are shared with TRBD2. The CDR3 is 16 amino acids. The V gene's germline CDR1 is GTSNPN and CDR2 SVGIG (reference sequence). V lost 5 bases, J lost 6 bases, and 12 bases stayed unmatched. The CDR3 is CAWGKGLAGGPLEQYF. The CDR3 DNA reads as TGTGCCTGGGGGAAAGGACTAGCGGGAGGCCCACTCGAGCAGTACTTC.

The gene calls are TRBV2 and TRBJ2-1; D perhaps matches TRBD2 (5 bases). Germline values: CDR1 SNHLY, CDR2 FYNNEI. The V end lost 6 bases, the J end lost 8 bases, and 14 bases lay between the germline ends. The CDR3 extends over 13 amino acids. CDR3 in amino acids: CASSRDFNDEQFF. The CDR3 DNA reads as TGTGCCAGCAGCCGGGATTTCAACGATGAGCAGTTCTTC.

V is TRBV7-2 and J is TRBJ1-2; D might be TRBD1 (6 bases). This CDR3 spans 16 amino acids. Trimming stripped 5 bases from V and 6 bases from J, with 22 bases between. Germline CDR1 and CDR2: SGHTA and FQGNSA. The CDR3 DNA is TGTGCCAGCAGCCAAAGGGGGGGGGCGATGGGCCATGGCTACACCTTC. Amino acid sequence: CASSQRGGAMGHGYTF.

Notes on this clone: One junction end disagrees with the germline gene, perhaps due to a read error. The J gene is TRBJ1-3, the V gene TRBV28; no definite D call. Germline values: CDR1 MDHEN, CDR2 SYDVKM. The CDR3 totals 15 residues. The DNA of the CDR3 is TGTGCCAGCAGTTTGATCTTTGGCTCTGCAAACACCATATATTTT. Translated: CASSLIFGSANTIYF.

The chain recombines TRBV5-4 with TRBJ1-2; D remains ambiguous. The V gene's germline CDR1 is SGHNT and CDR2 YYREEE (reference sequence). CDR3 size: 16 residues. Trimming removed 2 bases from V and 5 bases from J, with 19 bases in between. The CDR3 spells CASSFGGEGSGYGYTF. The CDR3 DNA reads TGTGCCAGCAGCTTCGGAGGCGAAGGGTCGGGGTATGGCTACACCTTC.

V is TRBV18 and J is TRBJ1-5, with D perhaps TRBD1 (5 bases). Deletions cut 3 bases from V and 6 bases from J, with 15 bases between. In germline, CDR1 is KGHSH, CDR2 LQKENI. The CDR3 runs to 15 residues. The chain's CDR3 is CASSPVIREGQPQHF. Written as DNA, the CDR3 is TGTGCCAGCTCACCGGTGATCAGGGAGGGTCAGCCCCAGCATTTT.

The genes are TRBV6-6 and TRBJ2-7; D unclear. With 7 bases removed from V and 0 bases from J, the gap between germline ends came to 13 bases. CDR1 and CDR2 (germline): MNHNY, SVGAGI (reference sequence). The CDR3 has 14 amino acids. The CDR3 DNA follows: TGTGCCAGCACCTCTGACACCCTCTCCTACGAGCAGTACTTC. As protein: CASTSDTLSYEQYF.

The genes are TRBV5-4 and TRBJ2-3; 11 bases agree with TRBD1. The ends lost 3 bases at V and 5 bases at J; junction bases unmatched: 5. Germline-derived CDR1 and CDR2 are SGHNT and YYREEE (reference sequence). CDR3 size: 15 residues. The CDR3 sequence is CASSWPGQGGDTQYF. The CDR3 DNA sequence: TGTGCCAGCAGCTGGCCGGGACAGGGGGGAGATACGCAGTATTTT.

This clone has just a few counts. Germline is not matched at one junction end, which may reflect a read error. The genes are TRBV7-9 and TRBJ2-5; 12 bases are a match to TRBD1. Per germline, CDR1 SEHNR and CDR2 FQNEAQ (reference sequence). This CDR3 has 18 residues. For the CDR3, the DNA is TGTTCCAGCAGCCCCCGGGACAGGGGGCGCAGAGTCCAAGAGACCCAGTACTTC. Its translation: CSSSPRDRGRRVQETQYF.

V is TRBV9 and J is TRBJ2-7; 10 bases are a match to TRBD1. CDR3 length equals 14 residues. Germline V CDR1 and CDR2: SGDLS, YYNGEE. The ends lost 2 bases at V and 4 bases at J; junction bases unmatched: 3. The DNA for the CDR3 is TGTGCCAGCAGCGTCGGGACAGGGGTTTACGAGCAGTACTTC. This gives the protein CASSVGTGVYEQYF.